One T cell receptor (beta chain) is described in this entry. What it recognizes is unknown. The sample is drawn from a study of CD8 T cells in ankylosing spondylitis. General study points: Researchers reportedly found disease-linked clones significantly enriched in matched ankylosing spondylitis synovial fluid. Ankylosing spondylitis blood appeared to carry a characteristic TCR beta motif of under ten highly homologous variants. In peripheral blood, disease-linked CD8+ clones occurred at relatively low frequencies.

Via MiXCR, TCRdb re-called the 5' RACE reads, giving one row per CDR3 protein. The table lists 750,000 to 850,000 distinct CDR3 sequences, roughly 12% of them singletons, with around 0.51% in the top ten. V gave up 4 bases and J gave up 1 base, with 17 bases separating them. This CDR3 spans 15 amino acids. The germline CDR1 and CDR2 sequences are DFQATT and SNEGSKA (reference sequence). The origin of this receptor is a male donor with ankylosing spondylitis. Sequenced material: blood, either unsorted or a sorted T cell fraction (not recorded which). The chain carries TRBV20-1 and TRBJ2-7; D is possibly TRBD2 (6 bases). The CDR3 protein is CSANRREVGSYEQYF. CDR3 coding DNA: TGCAGTGCTAACCGCAGGGAGGTTGGTTCCTACGAGCAGTACTTC.